This T cell receptor (beta chain) was profiled in a study of blood T cell repertoires in COVID-19. Study-level background: T cells, B-cell-depleted T cells, or PBMCs supplied cDNA or gDNA.

The CDR3 loop spans 15 amino acids. Germline CDR1 reads SGHTA; CDR2 reads FQGNSA. V lost 0 bases to trimming and J lost 4 bases; unmatched junction nucleotides: 4. Sequencing used immunoSEQ multiplex PCR; TCRdb keeps in-frame clones, though not all of them. The sample has more than 85,000 clones, 80% to 95% seen once; the top ten hold 4.5% to 6%. The V and J genes are TRBV7-2 and TRBJ2-3, with TRBD2 matching over 7 bases. The source of this sequence is an older man with acute or convalescent COVID-19. Sequenced sample: peripheral blood. CDR3 bases: TGTGCCAGCAGCTTAGCGGGAGGGCCCCCAGATACGCAGTATTTT. It specifies CASSLAGGPPDTQYF.